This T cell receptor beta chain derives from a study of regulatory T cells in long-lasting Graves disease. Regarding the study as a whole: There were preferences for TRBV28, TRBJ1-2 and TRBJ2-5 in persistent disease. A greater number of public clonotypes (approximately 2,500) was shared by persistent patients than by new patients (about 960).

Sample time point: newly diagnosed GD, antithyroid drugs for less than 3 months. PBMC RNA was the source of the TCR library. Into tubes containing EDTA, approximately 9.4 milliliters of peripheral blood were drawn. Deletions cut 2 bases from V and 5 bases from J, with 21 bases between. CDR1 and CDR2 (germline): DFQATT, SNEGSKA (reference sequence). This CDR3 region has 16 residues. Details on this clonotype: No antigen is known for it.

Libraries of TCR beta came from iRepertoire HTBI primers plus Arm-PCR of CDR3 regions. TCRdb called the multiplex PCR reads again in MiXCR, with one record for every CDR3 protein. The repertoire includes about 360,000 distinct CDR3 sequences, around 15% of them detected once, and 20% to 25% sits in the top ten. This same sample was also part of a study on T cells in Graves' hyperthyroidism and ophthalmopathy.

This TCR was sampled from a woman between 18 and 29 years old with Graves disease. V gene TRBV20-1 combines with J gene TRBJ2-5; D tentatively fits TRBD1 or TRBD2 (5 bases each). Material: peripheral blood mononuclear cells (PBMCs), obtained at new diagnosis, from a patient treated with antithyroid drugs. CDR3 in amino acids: CSARIWEEGSGETQYF. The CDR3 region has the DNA TGCAGTGCTAGAATCTGGGAAGAGGGGAGTGGGGAGACCCAGTACTTC.